Included here is one TCR beta chain sequence, with context. Its cognate antigen is unknown. The sample has other DNA sequences that encode this CDR3 too. The repertoire was sequenced with immunoSEQ multiplex PCR; TCRdb's copy has only in-frame clones and lacks some. The data show some 210,000 clones, around 78% seen once. The data stem from a study of cytomegalovirus exposure and HLA in healthy donors. The overall study: The 130 or so validation repertoires, a later analysis reported, used the same platform as the 550 to 700 repertoires from the first cohort. Study observations and caveats: Through in vitro validation, a few CMV-associated chains were shown to be specific for CMV antigens. The finding came from a later analysis; first-cohort TCR clusters tended to co-occur in the roughly 110 validation repertoires. Reportedly, cytomegalovirus status was diagnosed with high sensitivity and specificity.

The germline V gene has CDR1 SSHAT and CDR2 FNYEAQ (reference sequence). The CDR3 consists of 13 residues. Input material: PBMCs. V and J are TRBV7-7 and TRBJ2-7, with 8 positions matching TRBD2. The receptor comes from a young woman in good health and CMV-seronegative. The CDR3 DNA reads as TGTGCTATTGGGGACGGGGGGGGCAGCGAGCAGTACTTC. This translates into CAIGDGGGSEQYF.